A selection of T cell receptor beta chains follows, all from one sample in a study. TCRdb independently ran MiXCR on the 5' RACE reads; one entry per CDR3 protein. The sample lists under 9,500 distinct CDR3 sequences, less than 40% occurring once. Sequencing was carried out using Tregs sorted from blood. The receptor set was obtained from a female donor with breast cancer. Both conserved end residues are part of each CDR3. The D gene is left open where the match is weak. Not every row has a clone size; where given, it reads once, few, many or a size class.

V	size	length	D	J	DNA	CDR3
TRBV5-1	few	12	TRBD2	TRBJ2-7	TGCGCCAGCAGCTGGGAGGGCTACGAGCAGTACTTC	CASSWEGYEQYF
TRBV20-1	.	13	.	TRBJ2-1	TGCAGTGCTAGTGCCGGGGTTTACAATGAGCAGTTCTTC	CSASAGVYNEQFF
TRBV10-3	few	13	.	TRBJ2-1	TGTGCCATCAGCGGCGGTTCCTACAATGAGCAGTTCTTC	CAISGGSYNEQFF
TRBV12-3/TRBV12-4	medium-sized	15	TRBD2	TRBJ2-1	TGTGCCAGCAGTTCCACTAGCGGGAGGGCCTTTGAGCAGTTCTTC	CASSSTSGRAFEQFF
TRBV4-1	medium-sized	17	.	TRBJ2-6	TGCGCCAGCAGCCAAGATCAGGGGATGTCTGGGGCCAACGTCCTGACTTTC	CASSQDQGMSGANVLTF
TRBV20-1	few	13	.	TRBJ2-1	TGCAGTGCGGGATACAGCTCCTACAATGAGCAGTTCTTC	CSAGYSSYNEQFF
TRBV4-1	.	14	.	TRBJ1-5	TGCGCCAGCAGCCGGCAAGCGGGAAATCAGCCCCAGCATTTT	CASSRQAGNQPQHF
TRBV5-1	few	16	TRBD2	TRBJ2-2	TGCGCCAGCAGCTTGGCGACTAGCGTTTTTGACGGGGAGCTGTTTTTT	CASSLATSVFDGELFF
TRBV10-3	few	14	.	TRBJ1-3	TGTGCCACTAGACTACAGGGAACTGGAAACACCATATATTTT	CATRLQGTGNTIYF
TRBV27	once	16	.	TRBJ2-3	TGTGCCAGCAGTTTGCATATGGGTGGAAGCACAGATACGCAGTATTTT	CASSLHMGGSTDTQYF
TRBV6-2/TRBV6-3	.	13	.	TRBJ2-2	TGTGCCAGTCGGGGGGCTAACACCGGGGAGCTGTTTTTT	CASRGANTGELFF
TRBV10-3	.	17	TRBD1	TRBJ1-1	TGTGCCATCAGTGACCCCGGGACAGGCTCCACGAACACTGAAGCTTTCTTT	CAISDPGTGSTNTEAFF
TRBV9	.	14	.	TRBJ1-3	TGTGCCAGCAGCGTATCGGGTACTGGAAACACCATATATTTT	CASSVSGTGNTIYF
TRBV4-3	.	15	.	TRBJ2-2	TGCGCCAGCAGCCAAGCTGCACTCTACACCGGGGAGCTGTTTTTT	CASSQAALYTGELFF
TRBV5-1	.	16	.	TRBJ2-4	TGCGCCAGCAGCAAGACTAGTGTTGCGGCCAAAAACATTCAGTACTTC	CASSKTSVAAKNIQYF
TRBV5-4	.	13	TRBD1	TRBJ2-7	TGTGCCAGCAGGGACAGGAGCTCCTACGAGCAGTACTTC	CASRDRSSYEQYF
TRBV20-1	.	14	.	TRBJ1-3	TGCAGTGCCCTCCGAAAGCTCTCTGGAAACACCATATATTTT	CSALRKLSGNTIYF
TRBV12-3/TRBV12-4	few	15	.	TRBJ2-3	TGTGCCAGCAGTTTAGGCAAAATCACCCCAGATACGCAGTATTTT	CASSLGKITPDTQYF
TRBV2	.	13	.	TRBJ1-1	TGTGTCAGCAGTGTGGCTGGGGGATCGACAGCTTTCTTT	CVSSVAGGSTAFF
TRBV9	.	14	.	TRBJ2-7	TGTGCCAGCAGTGGCGGGGCTAGCTCCTACGAGCAGTACTTC	CASSGGASSYEQYF
TRBV15	few	14	.	TRBJ2-5	TGTGCCACCAGCAGAGATCCCAGCAGAGAGACCCAGTACTTC	CATSRDPSRETQYF
TRBV29-1	few	11	.	TRBJ2-5	TGCAGCGTTGCCGAAGGGGGGACCCAGTACTTC	CSVAEGGTQYF
TRBV10-2	few	14	.	TRBJ2-5	TGCGCCAGCAGTGTGGTAGGGGAAGGGGAGACCCAGTACTTC	CASSVVGEGETQYF
TRBV19	few	16	.	TRBJ2-1	TGTGCCAGTAGTATCTTACGACCCGAGTCCTACAATGAGCAGTTCTTC	CASSILRPESYNEQFF